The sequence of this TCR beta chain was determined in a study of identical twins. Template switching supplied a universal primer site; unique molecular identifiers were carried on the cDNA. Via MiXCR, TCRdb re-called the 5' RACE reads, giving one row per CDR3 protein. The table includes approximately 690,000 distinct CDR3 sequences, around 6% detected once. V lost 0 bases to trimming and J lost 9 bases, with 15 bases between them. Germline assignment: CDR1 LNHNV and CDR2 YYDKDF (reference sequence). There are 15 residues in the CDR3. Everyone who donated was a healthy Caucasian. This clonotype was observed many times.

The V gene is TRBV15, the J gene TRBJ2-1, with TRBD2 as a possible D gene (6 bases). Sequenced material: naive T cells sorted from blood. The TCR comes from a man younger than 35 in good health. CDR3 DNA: TGTGCCACCAGCAGAGATCCCTTGACGGGGGTTGAGCAGTTCTTC. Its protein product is CATSRDPLTGVEQFF.